Listed here are 5 T cell receptor beta chains from one sample, sequenced in a study of monozygotic twins with inflammatory bowel disease (dated by TCRdb to about 2019). To prepare the library, 5' RACE was applied. Reads for this sample came from an Illumina HiSeq 2500. After reprocessing by TCRdb, each CDR3 protein sequence is one entry, and no DNA is given. This sample's records show 330,000 or so distinct CDR3 sequences. Of the sample, around 2% falls within the top ten clones. Sequencing input: blood. The receptors were sampled from a human donor with ulcerative colitis or Crohn's disease, or a healthy co-twin of an affected twin (not recorded which).

V is TRBV11-3 and J is TRBJ2-7; checking the TCRdb D call of TRBD1 is not possible without DNA. The V gene's germline CDR1 is SGHNT and CDR2 YENEEA. There are 12 residues in the CDR3. CDR3 amino acids: CASSIRGQEQYF.

The rearrangement uses TRBV6-1 and TRBJ1-1. CDR3 length: 13 residues. Germline V gives CDR1 MNHNS, CDR2 SASEGT. CDR3 loop: CASSDRPNTEAFF.

The chain couples TRBV10-3 to TRBJ2-3; TCRdb's D call, TRBD2, is unchecked because there is no DNA. This CDR3 has 17 residues. Germline V gene lookup returns CDR1 ENHRY and CDR2 SYGVKD. The chain's CDR3 is CAISESSSGSVGDTQYF.

The CDR3 here is CASSQPSTSGYEQYF. The chain has TRBV4-1 and TRBJ2-7; TCRdb's D call of TRBD2 is untestable without DNA. This CDR3 is built from 15 residues. Per the germline V gene, CDR1 is MGHRA and CDR2 is YSYEKL.

This chain links TRBV5-1 with TRBJ2-1; TCRdb's assignment of TRBD1 cannot be checked, as there is no DNA. From germline, CDR1 is SGHRS and CDR2 YFSETQ. This CDR3 has 16 amino acids. This CDR3 is CASSQGWGLPYNEQFF.